This entry concerns a single T cell receptor (beta chain). The target antigen is unknown. The sample's treatment: roughly 19 received Ad26.COV2.S at low or high dose, single or two shots; five or six received placebo; per-sample allocation not given. Sampling happened 63 days after the first vaccine or placebo injection. The data are from a study of Ad26.COV2.S vaccination and SARS-CoV-2 variants. Germline values: CDR1 MGHRA, CDR2 YSYEKL. Trimming removed 0 bases at V and 6 bases at J, with 9 bases between. The CDR3 sequence is 14 residues long. Study-level points and caveats: The TCR breadth and depth analyses may have produced an underestimate of total T cell responses. It was reported that spike-specific CD8+ and CD4+ T cell responses were substantially broad after vaccination.

Clones were sequenced by immunoSEQ multiplex PCR, and TCRdb holds only the in-frame ones, with some missing. The repertoire includes some 500,000 clones, 80% to 90% of them detected once, and about 2.5% sits in the top ten. The sequence was collected from a person aged 18 to 59 who received the Ad26.COV2.S COVID-19 vaccine or a placebo. The chain joins TRBV4-1 to TRBJ2-4, with D possibly called TRBD1 or TRBD2 (5 bases each). The material sequenced was peripheral blood, taken in a trial of Ad26.COV2.S vaccine versus placebo. The CDR3 region is CASSQEGVRNIQYF. In DNA, the CDR3 is TGCGCCAGCAGCCAAGAGGGGGTCAGAAACATTCAGTACTTC.